The clone carrying this T cell receptor (beta chain) occurred once. The CDR3 has 11 residues. Germline values: CDR1 MNHNS, CDR2 SASEGT. Trimming shortened V by 3 bases and J by 6 bases, and 6 bases separated the two germline ends. Treatment reported: oral pan-JAK inhibitor, 5-10 mg twice daily. PBMCs were stained for CD3, CD4 and CD8, and CD4+ and CD8+ T cells were sorted. This sample was included in a study of CD8+ T cells in alopecia areata. About the research overall: Patients in the study were on tofacitinib for 6 to 18 months, then off it for 6 months.

In each case, RNA was isolated and then reverse transcribed into cDNA as the sequencing template. TCRdb keeps only in-frame clones here, not all; method: immunoSEQ multiplex PCR. The table has about 250,000 clones, 60% seen once; the top ten hold around 0.84%. The TCR originated in a human donor with alopecia areata. Specimen: CD4+ T cells sorted from blood, collected at approximately week 51, from a patient treated with tofacitinib. The rearrangement uses TRBV6-1 and TRBJ2-7; D is undetermined. The DNA of the CDR3 is TGTGCCAGCAGTGAGCCCACCGAGCAGTACTTC. Translation gives CASSEPTEQYF.